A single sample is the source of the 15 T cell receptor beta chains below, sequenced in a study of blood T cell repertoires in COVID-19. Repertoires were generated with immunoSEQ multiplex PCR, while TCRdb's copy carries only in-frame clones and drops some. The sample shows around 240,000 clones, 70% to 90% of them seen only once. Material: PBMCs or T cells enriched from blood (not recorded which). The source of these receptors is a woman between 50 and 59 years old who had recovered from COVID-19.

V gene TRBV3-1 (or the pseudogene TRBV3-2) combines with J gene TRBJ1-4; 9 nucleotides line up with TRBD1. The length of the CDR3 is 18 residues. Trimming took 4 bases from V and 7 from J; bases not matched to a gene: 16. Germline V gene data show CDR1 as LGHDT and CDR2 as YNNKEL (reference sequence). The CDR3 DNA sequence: TGTGCCAGCAGCCCTAAACAGGGGGCGCAGATGTTCGGTGAAAAACTGTTTTTT. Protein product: CASSPKQGAQMFGEKLFF.

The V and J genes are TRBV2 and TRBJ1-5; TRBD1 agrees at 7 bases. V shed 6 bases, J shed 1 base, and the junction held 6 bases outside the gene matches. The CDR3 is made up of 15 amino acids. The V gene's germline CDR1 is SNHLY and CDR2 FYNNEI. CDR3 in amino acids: CASRGGQTSNQPQHF. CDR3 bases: TGTGCCAGCAGGGGGGGACAGACAAGCAATCAGCCCCAGCATTTT.

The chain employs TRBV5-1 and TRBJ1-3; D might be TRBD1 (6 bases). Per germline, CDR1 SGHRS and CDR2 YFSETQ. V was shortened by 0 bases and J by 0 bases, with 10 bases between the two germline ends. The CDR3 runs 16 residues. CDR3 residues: CASSLEGVSSGNTIYF. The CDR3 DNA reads TGCGCCAGCAGCTTGGAGGGGGTGAGCTCTGGAAACACCATATATTTT.

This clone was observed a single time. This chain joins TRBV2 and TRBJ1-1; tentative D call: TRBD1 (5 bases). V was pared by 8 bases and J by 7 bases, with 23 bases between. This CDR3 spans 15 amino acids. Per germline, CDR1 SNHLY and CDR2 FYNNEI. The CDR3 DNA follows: TGTGCCAGCCTCTTTGGAGGGGCTTGGGGTAGTGAAGCTTTCTTT. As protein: CASLFGGAWGSEAFF.

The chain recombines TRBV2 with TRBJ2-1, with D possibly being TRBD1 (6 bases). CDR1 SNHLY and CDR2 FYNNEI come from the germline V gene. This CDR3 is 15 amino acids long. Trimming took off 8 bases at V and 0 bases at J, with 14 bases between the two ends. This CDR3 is CASYDRPLSYNEQFF. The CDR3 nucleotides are TGTGCCAGCTACGACAGGCCTCTCTCCTACAATGAGCAGTTCTTC.

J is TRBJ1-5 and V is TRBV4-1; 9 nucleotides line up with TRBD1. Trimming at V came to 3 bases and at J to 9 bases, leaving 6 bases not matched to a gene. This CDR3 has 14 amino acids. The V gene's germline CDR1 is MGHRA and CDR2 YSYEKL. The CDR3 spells CASSQGQGDRPQHF. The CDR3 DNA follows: TGCGCCAGCAGCCAGGGACAGGGAGATCGGCCCCAGCATTTT.

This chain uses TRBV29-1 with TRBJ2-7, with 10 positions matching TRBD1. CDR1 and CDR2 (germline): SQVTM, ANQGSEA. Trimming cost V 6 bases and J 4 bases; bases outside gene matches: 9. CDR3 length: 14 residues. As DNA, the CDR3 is TGCAGCGTACTACCGGGACAGGGGAATTACGAGCAGTACTTC. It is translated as CSVLPGQGNYEQYF.

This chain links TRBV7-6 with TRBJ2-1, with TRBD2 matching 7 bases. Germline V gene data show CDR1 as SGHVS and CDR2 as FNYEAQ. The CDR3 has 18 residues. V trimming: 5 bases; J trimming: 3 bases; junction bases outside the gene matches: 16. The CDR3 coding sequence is TGTGCCAGCAGCCATCCGGGCAGCGGGGAGCAGGGCTACAATGAGCAGTTCTTC. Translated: CASSHPGSGEQGYNEQFF.

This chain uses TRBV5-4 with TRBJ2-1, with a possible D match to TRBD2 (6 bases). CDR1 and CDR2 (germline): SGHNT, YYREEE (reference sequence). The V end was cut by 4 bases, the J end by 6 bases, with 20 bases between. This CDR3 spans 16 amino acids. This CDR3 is CASSPAGRLAPNEQFF. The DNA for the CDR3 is TGTGCCAGCAGCCCCGCGGGGAGGCTAGCCCCCAATGAGCAGTTCTTC.

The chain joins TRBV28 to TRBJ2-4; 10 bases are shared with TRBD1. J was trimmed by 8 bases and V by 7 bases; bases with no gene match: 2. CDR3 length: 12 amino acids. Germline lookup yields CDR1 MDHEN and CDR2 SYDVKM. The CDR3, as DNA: TGTGCCAGCATGGACAGGGGGGACATTCAGTACTTC. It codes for CASMDRGDIQYF.

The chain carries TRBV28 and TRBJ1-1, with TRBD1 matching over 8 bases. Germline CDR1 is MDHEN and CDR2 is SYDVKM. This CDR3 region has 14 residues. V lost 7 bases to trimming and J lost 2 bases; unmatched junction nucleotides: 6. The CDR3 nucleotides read TGTGCCAGCAAGACAGGGGATGGTAACACTGAAGCTTTCTTT. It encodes CASKTGDGNTEAFF.

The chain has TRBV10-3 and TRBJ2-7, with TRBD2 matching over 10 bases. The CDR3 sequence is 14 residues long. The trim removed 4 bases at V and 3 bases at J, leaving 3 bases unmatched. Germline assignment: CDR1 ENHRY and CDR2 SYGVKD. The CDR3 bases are TGTGCCATCAGTGGAGCGGGGGGGGACTACGAGCAGTACTTC. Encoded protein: CAISGAGGDYEQYF.

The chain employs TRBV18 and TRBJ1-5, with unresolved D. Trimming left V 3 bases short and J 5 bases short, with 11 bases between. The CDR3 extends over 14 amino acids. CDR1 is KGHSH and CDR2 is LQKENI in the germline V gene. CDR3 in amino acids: CASSPRSPHQPQHF. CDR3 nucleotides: TGTGCCAGCTCACCGAGATCCCCTCATCAGCCCCAGCATTTT.

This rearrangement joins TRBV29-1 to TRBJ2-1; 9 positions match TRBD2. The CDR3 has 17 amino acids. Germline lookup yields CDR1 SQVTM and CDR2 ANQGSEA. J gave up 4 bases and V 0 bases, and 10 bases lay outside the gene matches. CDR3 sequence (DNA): TGCAGCGTTGAAGATGAGGGGCGGGAGGGCGCTTACAATGAGCAGTTCTTC. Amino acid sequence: CSVEDEGREGAYNEQFF.

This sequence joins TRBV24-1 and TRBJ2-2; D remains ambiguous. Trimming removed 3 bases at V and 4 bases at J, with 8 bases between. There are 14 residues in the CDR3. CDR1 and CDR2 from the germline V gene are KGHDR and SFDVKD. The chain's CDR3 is CATSDGQVTGELFF. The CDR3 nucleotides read TGTGCCACCAGTGATGGGCAGGTCACCGGGGAGCTGTTTTTT.